These 15 T cell receptor beta chains came from one sample sequenced in a study of metastatic and nonmetastatic thyroid tumors. No patient received treatment before thyroid surgery. From the PCR reads, TCRdb re-called clones with MiXCR. This table holds around 16,000 clones, nearly 35% found once. The specimen was tumor tissue. Source of these receptors: a male donor with papillary thyroid cancer or a benign thyroid nodule (not recorded which). Some clones in this sample may be carry-over from other donors' samples.

This clone was picked up a small number of times. At one boundary the junction diverges from the germline segment, which might be a read error. The chain is built from TRBV12-3 or TRBV12-4 and TRBJ1-2; D remains ambiguous. The CDR3 totals 11 residues. In nucleotides, the CDR3 is TGTGCCGGCAGAGGCTGCTATGGCTACACCTTC. Protein: CAGRGCYGYTF.

This clone was found a few times. Different DNA sequences within this sample yield the same CDR3. The chain is built from TRBV5-1 and TRBJ1-3; D unresolved. The CDR3 is made up of 13 amino acids. Deletions cut 0 bases from V and 5 bases from J, with 6 bases between. The V gene's germline CDR1 is SGHRS and CDR2 YFSETQ. In DNA form, the CDR3 reads TGCGCCAGCAGCTTGGACTTCCGAAACACCATATATTTT. It is translated as CASSLDFRNTIYF.

This clone appeared many times. An end of the junction differs from the germline gene, which may be a read error. This chain joins TRBV7-7 and TRBJ2-5, with 9 bases identical to TRBD1. CDR3 length equals 15 residues. The V gene's germline CDR1 is SSHAT and CDR2 FNYEAQ (reference sequence). The CDR3 DNA follows: TGTGCTAGCAGCTTAGGGGGACAGGGAAAAGAGACCCAGTACTTC. Its protein is CASSLGGQGKETQYF.

This clone was seen at least ten times. Other DNA variants within this sample encode the same CDR3. The chain has TRBV5-1 and TRBJ2-6; D uncertain. The germline CDR1 and CDR2 sequences are SGHRS and YFSETQ. Trimming shortened V by 0 bases and J by 4 bases, and 8 bases separated the two germline ends. This CDR3 region has 15 residues. Here the CDR3 reads CASSLVEHGANVLTF. CDR3 nucleotide sequence: TGCGCCAGCAGCTTGGTGGAGCACGGGGCCAACGTCCTGACTTTC. The complete variable domain, with remaining parts taken from reference TRBV5-1 and TRBJ2-6, reads KAGVTQTPRYLIKTRGQQVTLSCSPISGHRSVSWYQQTPGQGLQFLFEYFSETQRNKGNFPGRFSGRQFSNSRSEMNVSTLELGDSALYLCASSLVEHGANVLTFGAGSRLTVL.

This clone was seen once. The chain employs TRBV13 and TRBJ2-5, with D possibly being TRBD1 (7 bases). V lost 4 bases and J lost 7, with 19 bases in between. Germline V gene data show CDR1 as PRHDT and CDR2 as FYEKMQ (reference sequence). The CDR3 covers 15 residues. For the CDR3, the DNA is TGTGCCAGCAGCTGCGGGACAGCGGACCCCGGGACCCAGTACTTC. Protein sequence: CASSCGTADPGTQYF.

The sample holds many counts of this clone. This sequence joins TRBV6-4 and TRBJ2-1; 11 bases fit TRBD2. This CDR3 region has 15 residues. V dropped 0 bases and J dropped 8; count of bases not matched to a gene: 3. The germline V gene has CDR1 MRHNA and CDR2 SNTAGT. The CDR3 region is CASSDSSGGAYEQFF. The CDR3 DNA reads as TGTGCCAGCAGTGACTCTAGCGGGGGGGCCTATGAGCAGTTCTTC.

This clone is termed medium-sized. The chain joins TRBV7-9 to TRBJ1-3; no clear D gene. Trimming removed 1 base at V and 0 bases at J, with 4 bases between. The CDR3 is 14 amino acids. Germline lookup yields CDR1 SEHNR and CDR2 FQNEAQ (reference sequence). The chain's CDR3 is CASSLGYSGNTIYF. The CDR3 DNA reads as TGTGCCAGCAGCTTAGGATACTCTGGAAACACCATATATTTT.

CDR3 region: CASSELYSGRPSGSNVLTF. The CDR3 DNA reads as TGCGCCAGCAGTGAGTTATATTCAGGCAGACCGTCGGGTTCCAACGTCCTGACTTTC. The chain joins TRBV10-2 to TRBJ2-6; unclear D gene. The CDR3 sequence is 19 residues long. Germline V gene sequence: CDR1 WSHSY, CDR2 SAAADI. V lost 1 base, J lost 8 bases, and 24 bases lay in between.

At least ten counts were recorded for this clone. The V call is TRBV2, the J call TRBJ1-5; no clear D gene. The CDR3 is 14 residues long. CDR1 is SNHLY and CDR2 is FYNNEI in the germline V gene. The ends were cut back, 5 bases at V and 6 bases at J, with 14 bases in the middle. CDR3 residues: CASSSGLGSQPQHF. CDR3 nucleotides: TGTGCCAGCAGTTCGGGCCTCGGGAGTCAGCCCCAGCATTTT.

This clone was seen more than once but under ten times. The V call is TRBV6-1, the J call TRBJ2-6, with TRBD1 matching over 9 bases. CDR3 size: 17 residues. V lost 4 bases and J lost 7; bases outside the gene matches: 11. Germline CDR1 MNHNS, CDR2 SASEGT. The CDR3 region has the DNA TGTGCCAGCAGTGGGACAGGGGACCTCTCTGTTGCCAACGTCCTGACTTTC. This encodes CASSGTGDLSVANVLTF.

V and J are TRBV7-3 and TRBJ2-3; the match to TRBD2 covers 10 bases. Looked up from germline, CDR1 is SGHTA and CDR2 is FQGTGA. The CDR3 is 17 amino acids. V was clipped by 1 base and J by 1 base; unmatched bases: 5. The CDR3 DNA is TGTGCCAGCAGCTTAAGCACTAGCGGGATCCGCACAGATACGCAGTATTTT. Its protein is CASSLSTSGIRTDTQYF.

This clone appeared a few times. The chain employs TRBV7-6 and TRBJ2-3; no firm D call. TRBJ1-5 explains the end of the DNA better; the J call may be wrong. CDR1 SGHVS and CDR2 FNYEAQ come from the germline V gene. The CDR3 spans 15 residues. Written as DNA, the CDR3 is TGTGCCAGCAGCTTAAGGCGGGAGGGCCGGGATACGCAGCATTTT. Its translation is CASSLRREGRDTQHF.

In its sample, this clone ranks as medium-sized. The V gene is TRBV13, the J gene TRBJ2-7; no definite D call. This CDR3 is 12 amino acids long. Per germline, CDR1 PRHDT and CDR2 FYEKMQ (reference sequence). Trimming shortened V by 0 bases and J by 7 bases, and 7 bases separated the two germline ends. CDR3 nucleotide sequence: TGTGCCAGCAGCTTAGGTTCGCGGGAGCAGTACTTC. Amino acids: CASSLGSREQYF.

The V call is TRBV7-8, the J call TRBJ1-2; D remains ambiguous. Deletions cut 2 bases from V and 5 bases from J, with 12 bases between. This CDR3 spans 14 amino acids. Germline V gene lookup returns CDR1 SGHVS and CDR2 FQNEAQ. The CDR3 loop is CASSLSMGSYGYTF. The DNA for the CDR3 is TGTGCCAGCAGCTTAAGTATGGGAAGTTATGGCTACACCTTC.

This clone occurred many times. The chain is built from TRBV5-1 and TRBJ1-1; TRBD1 might be the D (6 bases). Germline V CDR1 and CDR2: SGHRS, YFSETQ. Between the trimmed V and J ends, which lost 2 bases and 1 base, there was a span of 12 bases. The CDR3 loop spans 15 amino acids. The CDR3 DNA sequence: TGCGCCAGCAGCTTTAGACAGGAGTCGAACACTGAAGCTTTCTTT. Amino acid sequence: CASSFRQESNTEAFF. Full variable domain (outside the CDR3, taken from reference TRBV5-1 and TRBJ1-1): KAGVTQTPRYLIKTRGQQVTLSCSPISGHRSVSWYQQTPGQGLQFLFEYFSETQRNKGNFPGRFSGRQFSNSRSEMNVSTLELGDSALYLCASSFRQESNTEAFFGQGTRLTVV.